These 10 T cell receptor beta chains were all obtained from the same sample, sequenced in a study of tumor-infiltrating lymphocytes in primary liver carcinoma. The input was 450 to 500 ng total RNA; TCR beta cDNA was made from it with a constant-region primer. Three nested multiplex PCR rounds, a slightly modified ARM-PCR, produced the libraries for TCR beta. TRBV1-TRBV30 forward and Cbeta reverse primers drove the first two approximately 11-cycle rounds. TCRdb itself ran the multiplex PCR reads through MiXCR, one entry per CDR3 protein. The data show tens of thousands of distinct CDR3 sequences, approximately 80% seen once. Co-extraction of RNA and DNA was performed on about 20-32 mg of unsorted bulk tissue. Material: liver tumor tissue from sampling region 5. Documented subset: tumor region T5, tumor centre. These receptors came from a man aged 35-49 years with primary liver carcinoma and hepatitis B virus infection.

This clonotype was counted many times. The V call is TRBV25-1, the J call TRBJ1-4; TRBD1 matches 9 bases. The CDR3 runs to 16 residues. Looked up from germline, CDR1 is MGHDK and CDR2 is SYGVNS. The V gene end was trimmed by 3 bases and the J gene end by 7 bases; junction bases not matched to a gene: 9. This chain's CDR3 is CASSDTGTGFFEKLFF. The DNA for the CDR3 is TGTGCCAGCAGTGATACTGGGACAGGGTTCTTTGAAAAACTGTTTTTT.

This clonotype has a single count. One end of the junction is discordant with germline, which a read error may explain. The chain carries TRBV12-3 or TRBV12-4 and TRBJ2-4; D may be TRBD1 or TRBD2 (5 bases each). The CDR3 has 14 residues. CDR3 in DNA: TGTGCCAGTAGTTTGGGGGATAGGGGTGACATTCAGTACTTC. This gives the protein CASSLGDRGDIQYF.

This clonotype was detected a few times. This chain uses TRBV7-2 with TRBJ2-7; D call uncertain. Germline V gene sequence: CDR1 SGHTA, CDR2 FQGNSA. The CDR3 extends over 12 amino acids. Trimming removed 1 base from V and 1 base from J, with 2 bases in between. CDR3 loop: CASSLVSYEQYF. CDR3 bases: TGTGCCAGCAGCTTAGTTTCCTACGAGCAGTACTTC.

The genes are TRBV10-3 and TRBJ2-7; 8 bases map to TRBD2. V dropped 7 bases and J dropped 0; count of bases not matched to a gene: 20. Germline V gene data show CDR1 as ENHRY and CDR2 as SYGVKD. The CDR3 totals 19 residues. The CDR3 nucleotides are TGTGCCATCACCAAACTACCGGGACTAGTGGGAGGGTTCTCCTACGAGCAGTACTTC. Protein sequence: CAITKLPGLVGGFSYEQYF.

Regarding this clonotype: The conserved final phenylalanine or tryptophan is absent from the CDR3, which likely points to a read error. The CDR3 sequence is CAISDKGRETQYS. The DNA for the CDR3 is TGTGCCATCAGTGACAAGGGGCGTGAGACCCAGTACTCC. The V gene is TRBV10-3, the J gene TRBJ2-5, with D possibly TRBD1 on 5 matching bases. Germline values: CDR1 ENHRY, CDR2 SYGVKD. V lost 3 bases to trimming and J lost 5 bases, with 10 bases between them. CDR3 length: 13 residues.

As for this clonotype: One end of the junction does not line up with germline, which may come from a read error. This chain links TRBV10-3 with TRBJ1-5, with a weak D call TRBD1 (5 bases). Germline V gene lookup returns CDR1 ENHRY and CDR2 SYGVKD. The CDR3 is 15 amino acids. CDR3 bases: TGCGCCACCAGGGACCGTTTAACCAACAATCAGCCCCAGCATTTT. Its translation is CATRDRLTNNQPQHF.

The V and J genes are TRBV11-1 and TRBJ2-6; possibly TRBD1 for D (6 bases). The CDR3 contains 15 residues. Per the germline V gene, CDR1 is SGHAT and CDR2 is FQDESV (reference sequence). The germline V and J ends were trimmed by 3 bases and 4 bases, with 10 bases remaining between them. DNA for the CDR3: TGTGCCAGCAGCTTTGACAGGATCGGGGCCAACGTCCTGACTTTC. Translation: CASSFDRIGANVLTF.

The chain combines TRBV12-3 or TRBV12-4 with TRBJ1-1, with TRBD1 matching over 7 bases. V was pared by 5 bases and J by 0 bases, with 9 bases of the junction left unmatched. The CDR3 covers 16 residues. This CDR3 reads CASSKGQAAMNTEAFF. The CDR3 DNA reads TGTGCCAGCAGTAAAGGACAGGCGGCTATGAACACTGAAGCTTTCTTT.

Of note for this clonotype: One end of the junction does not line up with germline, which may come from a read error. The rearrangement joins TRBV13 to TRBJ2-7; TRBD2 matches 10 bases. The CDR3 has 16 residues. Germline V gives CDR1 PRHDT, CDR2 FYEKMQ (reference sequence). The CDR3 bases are TGTGCCAGCTGCTTATATACTAGCGGGACTGAATGGGAGCAGTACTTC. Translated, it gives CASCLYTSGTEWEQYF.

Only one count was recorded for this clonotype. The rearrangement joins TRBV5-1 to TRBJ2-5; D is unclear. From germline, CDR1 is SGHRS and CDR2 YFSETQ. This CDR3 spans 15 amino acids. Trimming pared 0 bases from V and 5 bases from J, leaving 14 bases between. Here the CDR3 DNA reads TGCGCCAGCAGCTTGGTCGCGGCCCCACATGAGACCCAGTACTTC. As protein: CASSLVAAPHETQYF.